This TCR beta chain emerged from a study of OX40 agonist ivuxolimab in advanced cancers. Study-level background: At doses from 0.01 to 10 mg/kg, patients were given intravenous ivuxolimab every 2 weeks. The eligibility criteria allowed prior anti-PD-1, anti-PD-L1 or anti-CTLA-4 therapy, and roughly 39% had some. Study-level points and caveats: At 0.1 to 3.0 mg/kg and by week 6, CD4+ and CD8+ T cells in the blood had expanded clonally.

The method was immunoSEQ multiplex PCR; TCRdb's version includes in-frame clones alone and lacks a portion of them. Counted here are about 20,000 clones, about 83% occurring once; the ten biggest clones make up 21%. Exclusion applied to patients with autoimmune disease history or systemic immunosuppression. Of note for this clone: What it binds is not known.

From germline, CDR1 is SGHDN and CDR2 FVKESK. Trimming at V came to 4 bases and at J to 2 bases, leaving 8 bases not matched to a gene. CDR3 size: 15 residues. The TCR comes from an adult with an advanced solid tumor such as melanoma, head and neck, liver or kidney cancer. The J gene is TRBJ2-7, the V gene TRBV14; 7 bases match TRBD1. The input for sequencing was CD4+ or CD8+ T cells sorted from blood, taken in a trial of the OX40 agonist ivuxolimab. The CDR3 reads CASSRDSVFPYEQYF. The CDR3 coding sequence is TGTGCCAGCAGCCGGGACAGCGTATTCCCCTACGAGCAGTACTTC. The full variable domain, in which reference TRBV14 and TRBJ2-7 provide the parts outside the CDR3, is EAGVTQFPSHSVIEKGQTVTLRCDPISGHDNLYWYRRVMGKEIKFLLHFVKESKQDESGMPNNRFLAERTGGTYSTLKVQPAELEDSGVYFCASSRDSVFPYEQYFGPGTRLTVT.